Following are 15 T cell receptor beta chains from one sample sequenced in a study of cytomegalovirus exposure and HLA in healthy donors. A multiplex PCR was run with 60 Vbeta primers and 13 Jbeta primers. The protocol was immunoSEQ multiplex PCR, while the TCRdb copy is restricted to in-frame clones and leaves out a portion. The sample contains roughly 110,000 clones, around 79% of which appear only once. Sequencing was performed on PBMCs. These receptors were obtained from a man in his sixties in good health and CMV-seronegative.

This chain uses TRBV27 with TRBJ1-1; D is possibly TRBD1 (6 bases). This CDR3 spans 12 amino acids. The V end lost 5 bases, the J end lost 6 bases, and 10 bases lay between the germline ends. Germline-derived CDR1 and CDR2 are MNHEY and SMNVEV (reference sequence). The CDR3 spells CASSQQGSEAFF. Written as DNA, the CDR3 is TGTGCCAGCAGTCAACAGGGTTCTGAAGCTTTCTTT.

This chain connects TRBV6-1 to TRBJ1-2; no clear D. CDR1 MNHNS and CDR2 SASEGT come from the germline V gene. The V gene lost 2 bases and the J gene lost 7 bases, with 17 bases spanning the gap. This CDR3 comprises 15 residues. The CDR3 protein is CASSEIGGGLFGYTF. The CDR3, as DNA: TGTGCCAGCAGTGAAATAGGCGGAGGCCTCTTTGGCTACACCTTC.

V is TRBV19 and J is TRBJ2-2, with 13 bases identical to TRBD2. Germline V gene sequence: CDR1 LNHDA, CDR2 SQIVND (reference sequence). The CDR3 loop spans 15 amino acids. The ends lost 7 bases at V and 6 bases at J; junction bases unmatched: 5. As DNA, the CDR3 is TGTGCCAGTACCACTAGCGGGGGGGCCGCCGGGGAGCTGTTTTTT. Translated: CASTTSGGAAGELFF.

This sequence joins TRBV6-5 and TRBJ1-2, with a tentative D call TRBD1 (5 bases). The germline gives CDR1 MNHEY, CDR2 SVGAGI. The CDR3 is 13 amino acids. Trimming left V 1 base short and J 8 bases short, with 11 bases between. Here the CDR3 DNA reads TGTGCCAGCAGTTACTATCAGGGAGGGGGCTACACCTTC. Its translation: CASSYYQGGGYTF.

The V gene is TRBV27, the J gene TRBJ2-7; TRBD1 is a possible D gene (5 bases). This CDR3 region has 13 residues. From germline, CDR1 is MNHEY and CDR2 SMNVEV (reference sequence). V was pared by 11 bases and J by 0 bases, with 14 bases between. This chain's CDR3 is CAGYRDSSYEQYV. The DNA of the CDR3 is TGTGCCGGCTACAGAGACAGCTCCTACGAGCAGTACGTC.

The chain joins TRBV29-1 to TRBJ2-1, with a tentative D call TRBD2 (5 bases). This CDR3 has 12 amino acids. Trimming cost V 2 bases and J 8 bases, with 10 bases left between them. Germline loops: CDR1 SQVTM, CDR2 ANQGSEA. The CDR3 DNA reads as TGCAGCGTTGAAAGAGGGTTTGATGAGCAGTTCTTC. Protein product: CSVERGFDEQFF.

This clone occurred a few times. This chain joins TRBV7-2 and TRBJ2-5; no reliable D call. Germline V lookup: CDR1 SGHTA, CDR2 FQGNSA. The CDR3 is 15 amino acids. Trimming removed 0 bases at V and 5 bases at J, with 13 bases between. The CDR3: CASSLAGTAKETQYF. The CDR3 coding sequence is TGTGCCAGCAGCTTAGCTGGTACAGCCAAGGAGACCCAGTACTTC. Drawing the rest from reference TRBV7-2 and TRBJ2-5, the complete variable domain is GAGVSQSPSNKVTEKGKDVELRCDPISGHTALYWYRQSLGQGLEFLIYFQGNSAPDKSGLPSDRFSAERTGGSVSTLTIQRTQQEDSAVYLCASSLAGTAKETQYFGPGTRLLVL.

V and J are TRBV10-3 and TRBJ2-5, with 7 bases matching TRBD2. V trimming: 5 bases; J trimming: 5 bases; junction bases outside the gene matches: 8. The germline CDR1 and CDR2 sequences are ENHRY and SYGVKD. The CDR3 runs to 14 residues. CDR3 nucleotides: TGTGCCATCAGTCCCCCCGGGGGGACGGAGACCCAGTACTTC. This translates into CAISPPGGTETQYF.

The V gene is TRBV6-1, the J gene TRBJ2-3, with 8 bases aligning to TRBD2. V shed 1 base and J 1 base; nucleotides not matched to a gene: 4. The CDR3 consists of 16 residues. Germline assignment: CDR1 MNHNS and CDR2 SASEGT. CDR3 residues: CASSEGAGGGTDTQYF. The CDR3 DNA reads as TGTGCCAGCAGTGAAGGGGCGGGGGGTGGCACAGATACGCAGTATTTT.

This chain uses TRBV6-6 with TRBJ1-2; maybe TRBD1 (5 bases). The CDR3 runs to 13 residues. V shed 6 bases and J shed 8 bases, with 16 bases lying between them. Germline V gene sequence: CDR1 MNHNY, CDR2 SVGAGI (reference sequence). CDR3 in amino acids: CASSLTGFQGYTF. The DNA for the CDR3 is TGTGCCAGCAGCCTAACAGGATTCCAAGGCTACACCTTC.

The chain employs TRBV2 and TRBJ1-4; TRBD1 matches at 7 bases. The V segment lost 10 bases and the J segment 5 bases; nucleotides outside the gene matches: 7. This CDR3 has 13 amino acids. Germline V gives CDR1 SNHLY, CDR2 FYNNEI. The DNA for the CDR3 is TGTGCCACCCGGGGACAGTTAAATGAAAAACTGTTTTTT. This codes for CATRGQLNEKLFF.

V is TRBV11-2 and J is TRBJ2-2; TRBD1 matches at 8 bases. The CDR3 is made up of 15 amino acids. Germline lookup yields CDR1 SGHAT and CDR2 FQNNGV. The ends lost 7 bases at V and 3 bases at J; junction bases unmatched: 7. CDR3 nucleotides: TGTGCCAGCAAAAAAGCGACAGGGGACACCGGGGAGCTGTTTTTT. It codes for CASKKATGDTGELFF.

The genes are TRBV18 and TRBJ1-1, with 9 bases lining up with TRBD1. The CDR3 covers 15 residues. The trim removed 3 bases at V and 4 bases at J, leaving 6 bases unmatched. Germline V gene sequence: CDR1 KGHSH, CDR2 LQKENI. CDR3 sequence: CASSPSTGGGTEAFF. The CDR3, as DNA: TGTGCCAGCTCACCTTCTACAGGGGGCGGCACTGAAGCTTTCTTT.

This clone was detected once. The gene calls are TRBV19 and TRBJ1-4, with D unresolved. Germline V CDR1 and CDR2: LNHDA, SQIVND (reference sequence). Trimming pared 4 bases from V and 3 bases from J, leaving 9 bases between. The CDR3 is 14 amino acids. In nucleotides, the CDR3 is TGTGCCAGTAGTAAGACGGGTCCTAATGAAAAACTGTTTTTT. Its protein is CASSKTGPNEKLFF.

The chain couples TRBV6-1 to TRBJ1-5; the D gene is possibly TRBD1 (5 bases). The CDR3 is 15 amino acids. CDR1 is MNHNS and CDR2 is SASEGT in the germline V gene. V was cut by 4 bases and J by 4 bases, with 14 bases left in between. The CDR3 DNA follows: TGTGCCAGCAGTGTGGGCAGGGCTAATAATCAGCCCCAGCATTTT. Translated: CASSVGRANNQPQHF.